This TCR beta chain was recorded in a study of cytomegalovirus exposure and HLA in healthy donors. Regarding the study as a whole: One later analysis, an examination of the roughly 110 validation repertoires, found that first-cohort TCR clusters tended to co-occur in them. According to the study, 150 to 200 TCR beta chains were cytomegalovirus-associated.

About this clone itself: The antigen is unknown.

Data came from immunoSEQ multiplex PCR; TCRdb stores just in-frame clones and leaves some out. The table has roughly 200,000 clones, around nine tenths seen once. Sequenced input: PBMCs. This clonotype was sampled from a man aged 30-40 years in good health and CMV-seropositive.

The chain's CDR3 is CASSRHYSYEQYF. The CDR3 bases are TGTGCCAGCAGCCGACACTACTCCTACGAGCAGTACTTC. V is TRBV6-5 and J is TRBJ2-7; D unclear. The V and J ends lost 6 bases and 0 bases respectively, with 9 bases between them. Germline V gene data show CDR1 as MNHEY and CDR2 as SVGAGI. The CDR3 is 13 amino acids.